These 21 T cell receptor beta chains originate from one sample sequenced in a study of blood T cells in healthy people across ages. Combining a sample-barcoded 5' primer with a J-beta primer mix, a second PCR ran for roughly 7 to 12 cycles. TCRdb independently ran MiXCR on the 5' RACE reads; one entry per CDR3 protein. The table has about 1.8 million distinct CDR3 sequences, about 50% seen once; the top ten hold over 2%. Input material: blood. All receptors come from a woman aged 35 to 49 in good health.

This clonotype was seen repeatedly, ten times or more. The V and J genes are TRBV7-2 and TRBJ2-1; 7 bases are a match to TRBD2. The CDR3 consists of 15 residues. V shed 3 bases, J shed 4 bases, and the junction held 6 bases outside the gene matches. CDR1 SGHTA and CDR2 FQGNSA come from the germline V gene. The CDR3 sequence: CASSLGGGDYNEQFF. CDR3 DNA: TGTGCCAGCAGCTTGGGGGGGGGAGATTACAATGAGCAGTTCTTC.

The chain is built from TRBV7-8 and TRBJ2-7; no definite D call. With 4 bases removed from V and 3 bases from J, the gap between germline ends came to 13 bases. Germline CDR1 is SGHVS and CDR2 is FQNEAQ. This CDR3 is built from 14 residues. For the CDR3, the DNA is TGTGCCAGCAGCTCAGCGAGCAGAGACTACGAGCAGTACTTC. Translation gives CASSSASRDYEQYF. The full variable domain, with the rest looked up from reference TRBV7-8 and TRBJ2-7, is GAGVSQSPRYKVAKRGQDVALRCDPISGHVSLFWYQQALGQGPEFLTYFQNEAQLDKSGLPSDRFFAERPEGSVSTLKIQRTQQEDSAVYLCASSSASRDYEQYFGPGTRLTVT.

This sequence joins TRBV7-9 and TRBJ2-5; D may be TRBD1 (6 bases). V was clipped by 4 bases and J by 1 base, with 13 bases between them. From germline, CDR1 is SEHNR and CDR2 FQNEAQ (reference sequence). This CDR3 spans 15 amino acids. Here the CDR3 DNA reads TGTGCCAGCAGCTCAACGACAGGCCGCCAAGAGACCCAGTACTTC. Its protein is CASSSTTGRQETQYF.

The chain carries TRBV7-2 and TRBJ2-1, with TRBD2 matching over 9 bases. With V trimmed by 2 bases and J by 7 bases, 9 bases remained unmatched. CDR1 is SGHTA, CDR2 FQGNSA, per germline. This CDR3 is built from 16 residues. This CDR3 is CASSLRIAGVRNEQFF. In DNA, the CDR3 is TGTGCCAGCAGCTTACGAATAGCGGGGGTGAGGAATGAGCAGTTCTTC.

The chain links TRBV28 to TRBJ2-1, with TRBD1 identical over 7 bases. Unmatched junction bases numbered 19, after V lost 6 bases and J lost 8 bases. The CDR3 covers 17 residues. Germline-derived CDR1 and CDR2 are MDHEN and SYDVKM. CDR3 coding DNA: TGTGCCAGCAGCGGACAGGAGGACCATCAGGGGGTGGATGAGCAGTTCTTC. This translates into CASSGQEDHQGVDEQFF.

Notes on this clonotype: An end of the junction differs from the germline gene, which may be a read error. V is TRBV27 and J is TRBJ2-1; D not certain. CDR3 length: 14 amino acids. Per germline, CDR1 MNHEY and CDR2 SMNVEV (reference sequence). DNA of the CDR3: TGTGCCAGTACCTCCCGAAGCTCCCACAATGAGCAGTTCTTC. Amino acids: CASTSRSSHNEQFF.

This clonotype was picked up a small number of times. The genes are TRBV20-1 and TRBJ2-7; tentative D call: TRBD2 (5 bases). The V gene's germline CDR1 is DFQATT and CDR2 SNEGSKA (reference sequence). V was cut by 6 bases and J by 3 bases, with 18 bases left in between. This CDR3 spans 14 amino acids. CDR3 DNA: TGCAGTGCACCCCTCTCGTCGGGAAACTACGAGCAGTACTTC. This codes for CSAPLSSGNYEQYF.

This clonotype was counted only a few times. This rearrangement joins TRBV4-2 to TRBJ2-6; 14 bases line up with TRBD2. CDR1 and CDR2 (germline): LGHNA, YNFKEQ. Trimming removed 3 bases from V and 0 bases from J; junction bases left unmatched: 4. The CDR3 covers 19 residues. As DNA, the CDR3 is TGTGCCAGCAGCCAGGGACTAGCGGGGGTCTCCTCTGGGGCCAACGTCCTGACTTTC. Translation: CASSQGLAGVSSGANVLTF.

The chain carries TRBV6-2 or TRBV6-3 and TRBJ2-7; D is possibly TRBD2 (5 bases). Trimming took 4 bases from V and 5 from J, leaving 9 bases between them. There are 12 residues in the CDR3. Germline V lookup: CDR1 MNHEY, CDR2 SVGEGT. CDR3 DNA: TGTGCCAGCAGTTTGGACTTCAACGAGCAGTACTTC. Its protein product is CASSLDFNEQYF.

This clonotype was detected only a few times. The chain recombines TRBV5-1 with TRBJ1-2, with D hard to call. The CDR3 is 13 amino acids. Germline V gene sequence: CDR1 SGHRS, CDR2 YFSETQ. Trimming took off 4 bases at V and 8 bases at J, with 15 bases between the two ends. The DNA for the CDR3 is TGCGCCAGCAGCCCCACTCAGACCAACGGCTACACCTTC. Protein product: CASSPTQTNGYTF. Full variable domain (rest looked up from reference TRBV5-1 and TRBJ1-2): KAGVTQTPRYLIKTRGQQVTLSCSPISGHRSVSWYQQTPGQGLQFLFEYFSETQRNKGNFPGRFSGRQFSNSRSEMNVSTLELGDSALYLCASSPTQTNGYTFGSGTRLTVV.

This clonotype turned up a few times. This chain joins TRBV5-5 and TRBJ2-5; TRBD1 might be the D (6 bases). CDR3 length: 14 amino acids. Germline V gene data show CDR1 as SGHKS and CDR2 as YYEKEE (reference sequence). V was clipped by 3 bases and J by 1 base, with 10 bases between them. The CDR3 here is CASSYTDSQETQYF. The DNA of the CDR3 is TGTGCCAGCAGCTACACGGACAGCCAAGAGACCCAGTACTTC. Filled out from reference TRBV5-5 and TRBJ2-5, the complete variable domain reads DAGVTQSPTHLIKTRGQQVTLRCSPISGHKSVSWYQQVLGQGPQFIFQYYEKEERGRGNFPDRFSARQFPNYSSELNVNALLLGDSALYLCASSYTDSQETQYFGPGTRLLVL.

The DNA of the CDR3 is TGTGCCAGCAGCGACGGGAAGGGGAACATTCAGTACTTC. Translated: CASSDGKGNIQYF. The chain combines TRBV5-6 with TRBJ2-4; D is tentatively TRBD1 or TRBD2 (5 bases each). The CDR3 contains 13 residues. V lost 4 bases and J 7 bases, leaving 12 bases between the germline ends. Germline values: CDR1 SGHDT, CDR2 YYEEEE.

This chain connects TRBV7-2 to TRBJ2-1; 10 bases fit TRBD2. The CDR3 has 17 amino acids. The J segment lost 6 bases and the V segment lost 6 bases, leaving 14 bases of the junction unmatched. The germline V gene has CDR1 SGHTA and CDR2 FQGNSA. The CDR3 DNA reads TGTGCCAGCAGTCCTAGCGGGGGCGGCCACCCGAGCAATGAGCAGTTCTTC. This encodes CASSPSGGGHPSNEQFF.

The chain uses TRBV4-2 and TRBJ1-6; D unresolved. There are 16 residues in the CDR3. With 2 bases removed from V and 10 bases from J, the gap between germline ends came to 18 bases. Germline loops: CDR1 LGHNA, CDR2 YNFKEQ. The CDR3 sequence is CASSQLPGVGSSPLHF. The CDR3 DNA reads TGTGCCAGCAGCCAACTTCCAGGAGTCGGTAGCTCACCCCTCCACTTT.

J is TRBJ1-2 and V is TRBV6-5, with unresolved D. CDR3 length: 15 amino acids. V was cut by 4 bases and J by 6 bases, with 18 bases left in between. The V gene's germline CDR1 is MNHEY and CDR2 SVGAGI. CDR3 protein: CASSSTPKGLNGYTF. CDR3 bases: TGTGCCAGCAGTTCAACTCCTAAAGGGCTAAATGGCTACACCTTC.

This clonotype was picked up a small number of times. The chain employs TRBV18 and TRBJ2-5; tentative D call: TRBD1 (5 bases). Germline V gene sequence: CDR1 KGHSH, CDR2 LQKENI. The ends were cut back, 3 bases at V and 5 bases at J, with 10 bases in the middle. The CDR3 has 13 amino acids. This chain's CDR3 is CASSPAGWETQYF. CDR3 DNA sequence: TGTGCCAGCTCACCGGCAGGGTGGGAGACCCAGTACTTC.

There are a few counts of this clonotype. The genes are TRBV6-5 and TRBJ2-1; D gene uncertain. Germline V CDR1 and CDR2: MNHEY, SVGAGI. V lost 5 bases to trimming and J lost 5 bases, with 10 bases between them. The CDR3 sequence is 13 residues long. Here the CDR3 DNA reads TGTGCCAGCAGTCCTTCTTTAAACAATGAGCAGTTCTTC. Amino acid sequence: CASSPSLNNEQFF.

There are a few counts of this clonotype. The chain recombines TRBV7-8 with TRBJ2-7; 7 bases are a match to TRBD1. Trimming at V came to 3 bases and at J to 2 bases, leaving 7 bases not matched to a gene. CDR1 and CDR2 (germline): SGHVS, FQNEAQ. This CDR3 contains 15 residues. CDR3 loop: CASSLATGSTYEQYF. The CDR3 region has the DNA TGTGCCAGCAGCTTGGCGACAGGGAGCACCTACGAGCAGTACTTC.

V is TRBV15 and J is TRBJ2-5; D remains ambiguous. The V end was cut by 0 bases, the J end by 2 bases, with 10 bases between. CDR3 length equals 15 residues. Germline lookup yields CDR1 LNHNV and CDR2 YYDKDF (reference sequence). CDR3 protein: CATSRDRALQETQYF. CDR3 nucleotide sequence: TGTGCCACCAGCAGAGATCGGGCCCTACAAGAGACCCAGTACTTC. The complete variable domain, with remaining parts taken from reference TRBV15 and TRBJ2-5, reads DAMVIQNPRYQVTQFGKPVTLSCSQTLNHNVMYWYQQKSSQAPKLLFHYYDKDFNNEADTPDNFQSRRPNTSFCFLDIRSPGLGDTAMYLCATSRDRALQETQYFGPGTRLLVL.

The genes are TRBV27 and TRBJ1-5; tentative D call: TRBD1 (5 bases). CDR3 size: 14 residues. Between the trimmed V and J ends, which lost 3 bases and 3 bases, there was a span of 9 bases. The germline gives CDR1 MNHEY, CDR2 SMNVEV (reference sequence). Here the CDR3 reads CASSFDSYNQPQHF. CDR3 in DNA: TGTGCCAGCAGTTTTGACAGTTACAATCAGCCCCAGCATTTT.

The chain recombines TRBV28 with TRBJ2-7; 7 bases line up with TRBD1. CDR1 MDHEN and CDR2 SYDVKM come from the germline V gene. This CDR3 contains 15 residues. V lost 6 bases to trimming and J lost 3 bases; unmatched junction nucleotides: 11. Here the CDR3 reads CASSRTGRAGYEQYF. CDR3 coding DNA: TGTGCCAGCAGCAGGACAGGCCGGGCGGGCTACGAGCAGTACTTC.